This passage covers 30 T cell receptor beta chains from one sample sequenced in a study of neurological immune-mediated disorders. TCRdb re-called the 5' RACE reads with MiXCR, one entry per CDR3 protein. The sample gives some 95,000 distinct CDR3 sequences, around 3.3% of which show up once; 5.5% to 6.5% is in the top ten. The sequenced material came from PBMCs. The receptors stem from a woman aged 18-29 years with multiple sclerosis.

This clonotype was observed at least ten times. J is TRBJ1-1 and V is TRBV5-5, with D possibly TRBD1 on 5 matching bases. V was shortened by 1 base and J by 4 bases, with 17 bases between the two germline ends. The CDR3 has 16 residues. Germline CDR1 SGHKS, CDR2 YYEKEE (reference sequence). CDR3 coding DNA: TGTGCCAGCAGCTTGAATCCGCCAGGGAGTTTCACTGAAGCTTTCTTT. It translates to CASSLNPPGSFTEAFF.

This clonotype was recorded at least ten times. The gene calls are TRBV11-2 and TRBJ2-7; D not certain. The CDR3 runs to 13 residues. Germline values: CDR1 SGHAT, CDR2 FQNNGV. Trimming stripped 7 bases from V and 2 bases from J, with 12 bases between. CDR3 DNA: TGTGCCAGCACCACCCGGTCGACCTACGAGCAGTACTTC. This sequence encodes CASTTRSTYEQYF.

This clonotype was seen ten or more times. This chain uses TRBV19 with TRBJ2-7; 10 bases align to TRBD2. This CDR3 region has 16 residues. From germline, CDR1 is LNHDA and CDR2 SQIVND (reference sequence). The trim removed 5 bases at V and 2 bases at J, leaving 9 bases unmatched. The DNA of the CDR3 is TGTGCCAGTAGTCACGGACTAGCGGCTTCTACCTACGAGCAGTACTTC. Translated, it gives CASSHGLAASTYEQYF.

This clonotype was observed many times. The chain couples TRBV6-6 to TRBJ2-3; 15 nucleotides match TRBD2. Unmatched junction bases numbered 1, after V lost 2 bases and J lost 4 bases. CDR1 and CDR2 (germline): MNHNY, SVGAGI (reference sequence). The CDR3 is 16 amino acids. This CDR3 reads CASSYGLAGGPDTQYF. The CDR3 coding sequence is TGTGCCAGCAGTTACGGACTAGCGGGAGGGCCAGATACGCAGTATTTT.

About this clonotype itself: A read error may be the cause here, since a much bigger clone is one base away. The CDR3, as DNA: TGTGCCAGCAGCCAGGATCGCGGGGGAGGGGAGAACCAGTACTTC. This translates into CASSQDRGGGENQYF. V is TRBV4-2 and J is TRBJ2-5; TRBD2 agrees at 7 bases. In germline, CDR1 is LGHNA, CDR2 YNFKEQ. This CDR3 is 15 amino acids long.

The sample holds many counts of this clonotype. This rearrangement joins TRBV11-2 to TRBJ2-1; no clear D gene. Trimming shortened V by 5 bases and J by 10 bases, and 9 bases separated the two germline ends. This CDR3 spans 11 amino acids. The germline CDR1 and CDR2 sequences are SGHAT and FQNNGV. CDR3 region: CASSLQAEQFF. The CDR3 coding sequence is TGTGCCAGCAGCCTTCAGGCAGAGCAGTTCTTC. Combining the CDR3 with reference TRBV11-2 and TRBJ2-1 gives the whole variable domain EAGVAQSPRYKIIEKRQSVAFWCNPISGHATLYWYQQILGQGPKLLIQFQNNGVVDDSQLPKDRFSAERLKGVDSTLKIQPAKLEDSAVYLCASSLQAEQFFGPGTRLTVL.

This clonotype was observed many times. The chain carries TRBV12-3 or TRBV12-4 and TRBJ2-7, with 8 bases identical to TRBD1. V was pared by 5 bases and J by 2 bases, with 2 bases of the junction left unmatched. The CDR3 runs to 13 residues. CDR3 nucleotide sequence: TGTGCCAGCAGTCGGGACAGGACCTACGAGCAGTACTTC. Translating it yields CASSRDRTYEQYF.

This clonotype was recorded many times. The rearrangement links TRBV4-1 to TRBJ1-6, with D tentatively TRBD1 (6 bases). Trimming stripped 1 base from V and 10 bases from J, with 14 bases between. The V gene's germline CDR1 is MGHRA and CDR2 YSYEKL. CDR3 length equals 15 residues. The CDR3 here is CASSQVGALGSPLHF. The CDR3 coding sequence is TGCGCCAGCAGCCAAGTGGGGGCTCTAGGGTCACCCCTCCACTTT.

This clonotype was recorded many times. This sequence joins TRBV20-1 and TRBJ2-4; 7 bases are a match to TRBD2. Trimming cost V 0 bases and J 7 bases; bases outside gene matches: 3. CDR3 length: 13 residues. Germline CDR1 reads DFQATT; CDR2 reads SNEGSKA (reference sequence). The CDR3 DNA reads as TGCAGTGCTAGAGAGGCGGGAGCCAACATTCAGTACTTC. Translation gives CSAREAGANIQYF.

This clonotype was observed many times. The chain uses TRBV20-1 and TRBJ1-5; no clear D. V was trimmed by 1 base and J by 3 bases, leaving 7 bases between them. The CDR3 contains 13 residues. Germline V gene sequence: CDR1 DFQATT, CDR2 SNEGSKA (reference sequence). In DNA form, the CDR3 reads TGCAGTGCTAGAGCAAGTTACAATCAGCCCCAGCATTTT. Residues: CSARASYNQPQHF.

This clonotype was recorded many times. V is TRBV20-1 and J is TRBJ1-2; TRBD1 might be the D (5 bases). In germline, CDR1 is DFQATT, CDR2 SNEGSKA (reference sequence). With 1 base removed from V and 5 bases from J, the gap between germline ends came to 11 bases. There are 13 residues in the CDR3. The chain's CDR3 is CSARAGNKYGYTF. In DNA form, the CDR3 reads TGCAGTGCTAGAGCAGGGAATAAGTATGGCTACACCTTC.

This clonotype has at least ten counts. CDR3 coding DNA: TGCGCCAGCAGCCCATCTAGCGGGGGGTCTTACGAGCAGTACTTC. This sequence encodes CASSPSSGGSYEQYF. The chain has TRBV5-1 and TRBJ2-7, with 11 bases lining up with TRBD2. Trimming cost V 4 bases and J 4 bases; bases outside gene matches: 7. Germline CDR1 SGHRS, CDR2 YFSETQ. The CDR3 length is 15 residues.

This clonotype appeared many times. The chain uses TRBV7-6 and TRBJ2-4; 9 nucleotides match TRBD1. The CDR3 has 15 residues. V gave up 5 bases and J gave up 2 bases; unmatched junction bases: 4. Looked up from germline, CDR1 is SGHVS and CDR2 is FNYEAQ. The CDR3 DNA sequence: TGTGCCAGCAGCCCGGGGACAGGGACCAAAAACATTCAGTACTTC. Protein: CASSPGTGTKNIQYF.

This clonotype appeared many times. The rearrangement uses TRBV20-1 and TRBJ2-7, with 7 bases fitting TRBD1. The CDR3 contains 15 residues. Trimming took 5 bases from V and 3 from J; bases not matched to a gene: 13. The germline CDR1 and CDR2 sequences are DFQATT and SNEGSKA (reference sequence). CDR3 sequence: CSAGRPQGVGYEQYF. CDR3 sequence (DNA): TGCAGTGCTGGACGACCTCAGGGGGTAGGCTACGAGCAGTACTTC.

There are many counts of this clonotype. This sequence joins TRBV6-4 and TRBJ2-1; TRBD1 is a possible D gene (6 bases). The CDR3 consists of 13 residues. Deletions cut 5 bases from V and 5 bases from J, with 10 bases between. CDR1 MRHNA and CDR2 SNTAGT come from the germline V gene. CDR3 region: CASSPGDNNEQFF. Here the CDR3 DNA reads TGTGCCAGCAGTCCCGGGGACAACAATGAGCAGTTCTTC.

There are many counts of this clonotype. The J gene is TRBJ2-3, the V gene TRBV5-1; either TRBD1 or TRBD2 may supply D (5 bases each). The V gene lost 0 bases and the J gene lost 5 bases, with 13 bases spanning the gap. Germline V CDR1 and CDR2: SGHRS, YFSETQ. The CDR3 spans 15 residues. The CDR3 is CASSLAGTPGDTQYF. Written as DNA, the CDR3 is TGCGCCAGCAGCTTGGCTGGGACCCCAGGAGATACGCAGTATTTT.

This clonotype was detected ten times or more. This chain links TRBV20-1 with TRBJ2-3, with 7 bases matching TRBD2. The CDR3 length is 15 residues. The V gene end was trimmed by 7 bases and the J gene end by 0 bases; junction bases not matched to a gene: 10. The germline V gene encodes CDR1 DFQATT and CDR2 SNEGSKA (reference sequence). This CDR3 reads CSVGGSTTSTDTQYF. CDR3 in DNA: TGCAGTGTTGGCGGGAGCACCACTAGCACAGATACGCAGTATTTT.

This clonotype was counted at least ten times. The chain recombines TRBV6-6 with TRBJ1-6, with a possible D match to TRBD1 (5 bases). Trimming cost V 10 bases and J 8 bases, with 15 bases left between them. This CDR3 is 13 amino acids long. Germline V gene data show CDR1 as MNHNY and CDR2 as SVGAGI (reference sequence). CDR3 amino acids: CAIKEGEDSPLHF. The CDR3 bases are TGTGCCATAAAAGAAGGGGAGGATTCACCCCTCCACTTT.

This chain uses TRBV9 with TRBJ2-7, with 8 bases identical to TRBD1. This CDR3 has 14 residues. V lost 2 bases and J lost 2; bases outside the gene matches: 3. Germline lookup yields CDR1 SGDLS and CDR2 YYNGEE. CDR3: CASSVGQGTYEQYF. The CDR3 DNA reads TGTGCCAGCAGCGTCGGACAGGGAACCTACGAGCAGTACTTC.

This clonotype was found many times. The chain couples TRBV5-1 to TRBJ2-2; the match to TRBD2 covers 9 bases. CDR3 length equals 17 residues. Germline lookup yields CDR1 SGHRS and CDR2 YFSETQ. The ends lost 1 base at V and 2 bases at J; junction bases unmatched: 6. CDR3 sequence reads: CASSLPAGGSNTGELFF. The CDR3 coding sequence is TGCGCCAGCAGCTTGCCAGCGGGGGGCTCTAACACCGGGGAGCTGTTTTTT.

This clonotype was detected many times. This chain links TRBV3-1 with TRBJ1-2; the D is unclear. CDR1 LGHDT and CDR2 YNNKEL come from the germline V gene (reference sequence). Trimming removed 0 bases at V and 3 bases at J, with 8 bases between. There are 14 residues in the CDR3. CDR3 region: CASSQDSSDYGYTF. CDR3 DNA sequence: TGTGCCAGCAGCCAAGATTCAAGTGACTATGGCTACACCTTC.

This clonotype was found many times. The chain is built from TRBV28 and TRBJ1-6, with D maybe TRBD1 (5 bases). V was clipped by 2 bases and J by 0 bases, with 14 bases between them. Germline CDR1 and CDR2: MDHEN and SYDVKM. The CDR3 covers 18 residues. CDR3 coding DNA: TGTGCCAGCAGTTTACCCCGGGACGCAAGCTCCTATAATTCACCCCTCCACTTT. Residues: CASSLPRDASSYNSPLHF.

The sample holds many counts of this clonotype. The chain has TRBV2 and TRBJ2-7; D ambiguous. The CDR3 loop spans 13 amino acids. CDR1 and CDR2 from the germline V gene are SNHLY and FYNNEI. The V end lost 4 bases, the J end lost 0 bases, and 7 bases lay between the germline ends. CDR3 region: CASSARSSYEQYF. The CDR3 nucleotides read TGTGCCAGCAGTGCGAGGAGCTCCTACGAGCAGTACTTC.

Notes on this clonotype: A read error is possible here, since a much larger clone lies one base away. V and J are TRBV28 and TRBJ1-5, with 12 bases identical to TRBD1. This CDR3 comprises 15 residues. Germline CDR1 reads MDHEN; CDR2 reads SYDVKM. Trimming took 6 bases from V and 7 from J; bases not matched to a gene: 7. The CDR3 region is CASRNGTGGTQPQHF. DNA of the CDR3: TGTGCCAGCAGAAACGGGACAGGGGGCACCCAGCCCCAGCATTTT. Full variable domain (missing parts from reference TRBV28 and TRBJ1-5): DVKVTQSSRYLVKRTGEKVFLECVQDMDHENMFWYRQDPGLGLRLIYFSYDVKMKEKGDIPEGYSVSREKKERFSLILESASTNQTSMYLCASRNGTGGTQPQHFGDGTRLSIL.

This clonotype was detected only a few times. The J gene is TRBJ2-2, the V gene TRBV6-2 or TRBV6-3, with 7 bases fitting TRBD2. CDR1 and CDR2 (germline): MNHEY, SVGEGT. The CDR3 is 14 residues long. The junction had 3 bases not matched to a gene; V was cut back by 5 bases and J by 3 bases. This CDR3 is CASSPGRDTGELFF. The CDR3 DNA sequence: TGTGCCAGCAGTCCAGGGAGGGACACCGGGGAGCTGTTTTTT.

This clonotype was counted ten times or more. The rearrangement joins TRBV6-5 to TRBJ1-1; D is unclear. Germline CDR1 reads MNHEY; CDR2 reads SVGAGI. The ends were cut back, 5 bases at V and 0 bases at J, with 7 bases in the middle. This CDR3 is built from 13 residues. The CDR3 DNA follows: TGTGCCAGCAGTGCCAACATGAACACTGAAGCTTTCTTT. It codes for CASSANMNTEAFF.

This clonotype was recorded many times. This chain connects TRBV29-1 to TRBJ2-3; D gene uncertain. Germline V gene data show CDR1 as SQVTM and CDR2 as ANQGSEA. Trimming left V 6 bases short and J 6 bases short, with 16 bases between. The CDR3 length is 13 residues. The CDR3 loop reads CSVELEWGDTQYF. The CDR3 DNA sequence: TGCAGCGTGGAATTAGAGTGGGGTGATACGCAGTATTTT.

This clonotype was seen at least ten times. CDR3 residues: CASSRDSGIEQFF. CDR3 DNA: TGTGCCAGCTCCCGGGATAGCGGGATTGAGCAGTTCTTC. This chain uses TRBV18 with TRBJ2-1; TRBD2 matches at 8 bases. Trimming at V came to 6 bases and at J to 9 bases, leaving 7 bases not matched to a gene. CDR3 size: 13 residues. Germline-derived CDR1 and CDR2 are KGHSH and LQKENI.

This chain uses TRBV7-7 with TRBJ2-7; TRBD1 is a possible D gene (6 bases). The germline V gene encodes CDR1 SSHAT and CDR2 FNYEAQ (reference sequence). The CDR3 has 14 amino acids. V was pared by 10 bases and J by 0 bases, with 16 bases between. Here the CDR3 DNA reads TGTGCCAACTTACCGGGACAAGTCTCCTACGAGCAGTACTTC. This sequence encodes CANLPGQVSYEQYF. The variable domain in full, completed from reference TRBV7-7 and TRBJ2-7, reads GAGVSQSPRYKVTKRGQDVTLRCDPISSHATLYWYQQALGQGPEFLTYFNYEAQPDKSGLPSDRFSAERPEGSISTLTIQRTEQRDSAMYRCANLPGQVSYEQYFGPGTRLTVT.

This clonotype appeared many times. V is TRBV29-1 and J is TRBJ2-5; D gene uncertain. CDR1 and CDR2 (germline): SQVTM, ANQGSEA. The V and J ends lost 2 bases and 3 bases respectively, with 4 bases between them. The CDR3 loop spans 11 amino acids. The CDR3 DNA reads TGCAGCGTTGAACGGAAAGAGACCCAGTACTTC. This encodes CSVERKETQYF.